These T cell receptor beta chains were read from a single sample in a study of T cells in localized non-small cell lung cancer. TCRdb's table, derived via immunoSEQ multiplex PCR, lists solely in-frame clones and lacks some. The sample consists of 70,000 to 95,000 clones, roughly 90% of them appearing once. The sample in question was PBMCs, obtained before any cancer treatment. These receptors came from a woman aged 35 to 69 with stage II squamous cell lung carcinoma. The CDR3 runs from the conserved cysteine through the conserved F or W. A D gene is named only where the DNA matches it firmly. Only part of the rows carry a size: once, few, many, or a class if the clone is expanded.

V gene	clone size	J gene	D gene	CDR3 protein	CDR3 DNA
TRBV27	.	TRBJ1-2	.	CATKDTYNYGYTF	TGTGCCACCAAAGACACCTATAACTATGGCTACACCTTC
TRBV5-1	.	TRBJ2-6	.	CASGNRLGGANVLTF	TGCGCCAGCGGCAACAGGCTAGGTGGGGCCAACGTCCTGACTTTC
TRBV6-5	.	TRBJ2-2	TRBD1	CASSPDRAGTGELFF	TGTGCCAGCAGTCCGGACAGGGCCGGCACCGGGGAGCTGTTTTTT
TRBV29-1	once	TRBJ1-1	.	CSVKRTVQNTEAFF	TGCAGCGTGAAAAGGACGGTCCAGAACACTGAAGCTTTCTTT
TRBV15	.	TRBJ2-6	.	CATRASGANVLTF	TGTGCGACTAGGGCATCTGGGGCCAACGTCCTGACTTTC
TRBV30	.	TRBJ1-2	.	CAWSRDRFLDYGYTF	TGTGCCTGGAGCCGGGACCGCTTCTTGGACTACGGCTACACCTTC
TRBV7-9	.	TRBJ1-2	TRBD1	CASRAPGTEYGYTF	TGTGCCAGCAGGGCCCCCGGGACAGAATATGGCTACACCTTC
TRBV6-1	.	TRBJ2-7	.	CASSSRDKETEQYF	TGTGCCAGCAGTAGCCGGGACAAAGAAACCGAGCAGTACTTC
TRBV7-2	.	TRBJ1-5	.	CASSLRAGVNQPQHF	TGTGCCAGCAGCTTAAGGGCAGGGGTCAATCAGCCCCAGCATTTT
TRBV10-3	.	TRBJ2-7	TRBD1	CATTTGQGSEQYF	TGTGCCACCACCACGGGACAGGGTAGCGAGCAGTACTTC
TRBV29-1	.	TRBJ2-7	TRBD1	CSVGDRGHEQYF	TGCAGCGTGGGGGACAGGGGACACGAGCAGTACTTC
TRBV15	once	TRBJ1-1	.	CATSREILNTEAFF	TGTGCCACCAGCAGAGAAATACTCAACACTGAAGCTTTCTTT
TRBV19	.	TRBJ1-5	.	CASSIKGSNQPQHF	TGTGCCAGTAGTATAAAGGGATCCAATCAGCCCCAGCATTTT
TRBV9	.	TRBJ1-2	.	CASTTAASGYTF	TGTGCCAGCACGACAGCTGCAAGCGGCTACACCTTC
TRBV27	.	TRBJ2-7	TRBD1	CASRTPGTGVYEQYF	TGTGCCAGCAGAACTCCCGGGACAGGAGTCTACGAGCAGTACTTC
TRBV28	.	TRBJ2-2	.	CASSGGSAGTGELFF	TGTGCCAGCAGTGGCGGCTCAGCGGGCACCGGGGAGCTGTTTTTT
TRBV7-8	.	TRBJ1-5	.	CASTWGSNQPQHF	TGTGCCAGCACGTGGGGTAGCAATCAGCCCCAGCATTTT
TRBV15	.	TRBJ2-5	.	CATSAQDRKETQYF	TGTGCCACCAGCGCTCAGGATAGAAAAGAGACCCAGTACTTC
TRBV19	.	TRBJ2-6	TRBD2	CASMGGLSGANVLTF	TGTGCCAGTATGGGAGGGCTCTCTGGGGCCAACGTCCTGACTTTC
TRBV10-3	once	TRBJ2-1	.	CAISESGGGRNEQFF	TGTGCCATCAGTGAGTCCGGAGGGGGCCGCAATGAGCAGTTCTTC
TRBV5-1	.	TRBJ2-1	TRBD2	CASSALAGNEQFF	TGCGCCAGCAGCGCGCTAGCGGGCAATGAGCAGTTCTTC
TRBV6-6	.	TRBJ2-7	.	CASSYVPGGGYEQYF	TGTGCCAGCAGTTATGTTCCAGGGGGAGGCTACGAGCAGTACTTC
TRBV4-2	.	TRBJ1-2	.	CASSQDLGGYTF	TGTGCCAGCAGCCAAGATCTCGGCGGCTACACCTTC
TRBV7-2	few	TRBJ2-2	.	CASSAAWGTGELFF	TGTGCCAGCAGCGCGGCCTGGGGCACCGGGGAGCTGTTTTTT
TRBV18	.	TRBJ1-6	.	CASSRAGIYNSPLHF	TGTGCCAGCTCACGGGCAGGAATCTATAATTCACCCCTCCACTTT
TRBV7-8	.	TRBJ2-6	.	CASSLARDKGSGANVLTF	TGTGCCAGCAGCTTAGCTAGGGACAAGGGCTCTGGGGCCAACGTCCTGACTTTC
TRBV19	.	TRBJ1-1	.	CASTLGRGRGTEAFF	TGTGCCAGTACTCTAGGCCGGGGGCGCGGGACTGAAGCTTTCTTT
TRBV18	.	TRBJ1-5	.	CASSRVGYQPQHF	TGTGCCAGCTCACGTGTTGGTTATCAGCCCCAGCATTTT
TRBV4-2	.	TRBJ1-2	.	CASSQDSENYGYTF	TGTGCCAGCAGCCAGGACAGTGAGAACTATGGCTACACCTTC
TRBV5-6	.	TRBJ1-1	.	CASSYNRANTEAFF	TGTGCCAGCAGCTACAACAGGGCGAACACTGAAGCTTTCTTT
TRBV4-1	.	TRBJ1-2	.	CASSQAQPAYGYTF	TGCGCCAGCAGCCAGGCCCAGCCAGCCTATGGCTACACCTTC
TRBV6-5	once	TRBJ1-1	TRBD1	CASSPGTGGTEAFF	TGTGCCAGCTCCCCCGGGACAGGGGGCACTGAAGCTTTCTTT
TRBV2	once	TRBJ2-5	TRBD1	CASTQWDRDQETQYF	TGTGCCAGCACTCAGTGGGACAGGGACCAAGAGACCCAGTACTTC
TRBV19	.	TRBJ1-5	.	CASSMRLNQPQHF	TGTGCCAGTAGTATGCGGTTGAATCAGCCCCAGCATTTT
TRBV27	once	TRBJ2-5	.	CASSPWFQPSQLEETQYF	TGTGCCAGCAGTCCGTGGTTCCAGCCCTCACAGTTAGAAGAGACCCAGTACTTC
TRBV2	.	TRBJ1-1	TRBD1	CASRDRDAFF	TGTGCCAGCAGGGACAGGGACGCTTTCTTT
TRBV6-6	.	TRBJ1-5	.	CASSLPTEALPRPQHF	TGTGCCAGCAGTCTCCCAACAGAGGCCCTACCTCGGCCCCAGCATTTT
TRBV27	.	TRBJ2-1	.	CASSLNYNEQFF	TGTGCCAGCAGTTTAAATTACAATGAGCAGTTCTTC
TRBV2	.	TRBJ1-1	.	CASSVGMNTEAFF	TGTGCCAGCAGTGTTGGGATGAACACTGAAGCTTTCTTT
TRBV19	once	TRBJ1-5	.	CASRSGAGMSNQPQHF	TGTGCCAGTAGATCCGGGGCAGGGATGAGCAATCAGCCCCAGCATTTT
TRBV4-2	.	TRBJ1-6	.	CASSPSADREDSPLHF	TGTGCCAGCAGCCCATCTGCGGACCGAGAGGACTCACCCCTCCACTTT